The 22 T cell receptor beta chains in this list originate from one sample, sequenced in a study of cytomegalovirus exposure and HLA in healthy donors. 60 Vbeta and 13 Jbeta primers were used in PCR. Sequencing used immunoSEQ multiplex PCR; TCRdb keeps in-frame clones, though not all of them. The top ten hold nearly 0.9% of the sample, which has around 100,000 clones, approximately 70% seen once. The sample taken for sequencing was PBMCs. The receptors stem from a woman aged 25-40 years in good health and CMV-seronegative.

This chain joins TRBV5-6 and TRBJ1-3, with D hard to call. Germline V lookup: CDR1 SGHDT, CDR2 YYEEEE. V was trimmed by 0 bases and J by 3 bases, leaving 4 bases between them. The CDR3 loop spans 13 amino acids. The CDR3 sequence is CASSLALGNTIYF. DNA of the CDR3: TGTGCCAGCAGCTTGGCCCTTGGAAACACCATATATTTT.

The chain joins TRBV5-1 to TRBJ1-3, with a weak D call TRBD1 (6 bases). V lost 0 bases to trimming and J lost 2 bases, with 9 bases between them. The length of the CDR3 is 15 residues. The germline gives CDR1 SGHRS, CDR2 YFSETQ. CDR3 DNA sequence: TGCGCCAGCAGCTTGGGTTGGGGGCCTGGAAACACCATATATTTT. The encoded protein is CASSLGWGPGNTIYF. Drawing the rest from reference TRBV5-1 and TRBJ1-3, the complete variable domain is KAGVTQTPRYLIKTRGQQVTLSCSPISGHRSVSWYQQTPGQGLQFLFEYFSETQRNKGNFPGRFSGRQFSNSRSEMNVSTLELGDSALYLCASSLGWGPGNTIYFGEGSWLTVV.

This clone has a single count. The chain employs TRBV6-6 and TRBJ1-2; tentatively, D is TRBD1 (5 bases). The CDR3 length is 12 residues. Germline CDR1 and CDR2: MNHNY and SVGAGI (reference sequence). V was shortened by 8 bases and J by 3 bases, with 10 bases between the two germline ends. CDR3 nucleotides: TGTGCCAGCGCGGGGGGGGACTATGGCTACACCTTC. Protein: CASAGGDYGYTF.

For this clone: Germline and junction disagree at one end, which may indicate a read error. The chain is built from TRBV14 and TRBJ2-1, with 8 bases identical to TRBD1. Germline-derived CDR1 and CDR2 are SGHDN and FVKESK. This CDR3 region has 16 residues. The CDR3 is CASSQGRQGAGNEQFF. In DNA, the CDR3 is TGTGCCAGCAGTCAAGGGCGGCAGGGGGCAGGGAATGAGCAGTTCTTC.

The chain joins TRBV7-8 to TRBJ1-1; D is undetermined. The CDR3 is 16 amino acids. V was pared by 3 bases and J by 0 bases, with 14 bases between. The germline V gene has CDR1 SGHVS and CDR2 FQNEAQ. The CDR3 sequence: CASSLRIGSLNTEAFF. CDR3 bases: TGTGCCAGCAGCTTGAGGATAGGCTCTCTGAACACTGAAGCTTTCTTT. The variable domain in full, completed from reference TRBV7-8 and TRBJ1-1, reads GAGVSQSPRYKVAKRGQDVALRCDPISGHVSLFWYQQALGQGPEFLTYFQNEAQLDKSGLPSDRFFAERPEGSVSTLKIQRTQQEDSAVYLCASSLRIGSLNTEAFFGQGTRLTVV.

The chain carries TRBV29-1 and TRBJ2-5, with D tentatively TRBD2 (5 bases). The CDR3 is 13 residues long. V dropped 6 bases and J dropped 2 bases, with 13 bases sitting between them. Germline V gene data show CDR1 as SQVTM and CDR2 as ANQGSEA. In DNA form, the CDR3 reads TGCAGCGTAGGTCCGGGGTCACAAGAGACCCAGTACTTC. Its protein product is CSVGPGSQETQYF.

The genes are TRBV7-8 and TRBJ1-5, with D hard to call. The CDR3 contains 12 residues. The germline V gene encodes CDR1 SGHVS and CDR2 FQNEAQ. Trimming took off 1 base at V and 7 bases at J, with 5 bases between the two ends. The CDR3 protein is CASSLGEQPQHF. In DNA, the CDR3 is TGTGCCAGCAGCTTAGGGGAGCAGCCCCAGCATTTT.

The chain links TRBV19 to TRBJ1-1; possibly TRBD1 for D (5 bases). This CDR3 has 15 residues. Trimming cost V 9 bases and J 1 base, with 18 bases left between them. Looked up from germline, CDR1 is LNHDA and CDR2 is SQIVND (reference sequence). CDR3 sequence: CASSPRGVQNTEAFF. Here the CDR3 DNA reads TGTGCCAGCTCACCTCGGGGGGTCCAGAACACTGAAGCTTTCTTT.

The chain employs TRBV27 and TRBJ1-1; D gene uncertain. Trimming pared 10 bases from V and 3 bases from J, leaving 18 bases between. Germline V gene lookup returns CDR1 MNHEY and CDR2 SMNVEV (reference sequence). The CDR3 spans 14 residues. In DNA, the CDR3 is TGTGCCACCAAGTTTTCTACCGGGGACACTGAAGCTTTCTTT. Its protein product is CATKFSTGDTEAFF.

The chain employs TRBV29-1 and TRBJ2-3; unclear D gene. CDR1 is SQVTM, CDR2 ANQGSEA, per germline. V was shortened by 4 bases and J by 4 bases, with 9 bases between the two germline ends. This CDR3 has 12 residues. The CDR3, as DNA: TGCAGCGTTGGGTCAGAGGCAGATACGCAGTATTTT. Its translation is CSVGSEADTQYF.

The chain carries TRBV18 and TRBJ1-1, with unresolved D. The germline gives CDR1 KGHSH, CDR2 LQKENI. Trimming removed 3 bases from V and 1 base from J, with 6 bases in between. The CDR3 is made up of 13 amino acids. The CDR3, as DNA: TGTGCCAGCTCACCGCGCACGAACACTGAAGCTTTCTTT. This encodes CASSPRTNTEAFF. Based on the CDR3 plus reference TRBV18 and TRBJ1-1, the full variable domain is NAGVMQNPRHLVRRRGQEARLRCSPMKGHSHVYWYRQLPEEGLKFMVYLQKENIIDESGMPKERFSAEFPKEGPSILRIQQVVRGDSAAYFCASSPRTNTEAFFGQGTRLTVV.

The rearrangement links TRBV7-9 to TRBJ1-2; D may be TRBD1 (5 bases). The CDR3 spans 14 residues. The germline V and J ends were trimmed by 2 bases and 4 bases, with 11 bases remaining between them. The V gene's germline CDR1 is SEHNR and CDR2 FQNEAQ (reference sequence). This chain's CDR3 is CASSLRSGSYGYTF. CDR3 DNA sequence: TGTGCCAGCAGCTTAAGGTCAGGGTCCTATGGCTACACCTTC.

This chain links TRBV23-1 with TRBJ1-1; 7 nucleotides agree with TRBD1. TRBV23-1 is an open reading frame, and its role is uncertain. The V and J ends lost 0 bases and 4 bases, in that order; junction bases with no gene match: 2. The CDR3 loop spans 14 amino acids. CDR3 in DNA: TGCGCCAGCAGTCAATCGACAGGGACCACTGAAGCTTTCTTT. Its protein is CASSQSTGTTEAFF.

The gene calls are TRBV19 and TRBJ1-5; 10 bases are a match to TRBD1. V dropped 5 bases and J dropped 2; count of bases not matched to a gene: 6. Germline assignment: CDR1 LNHDA and CDR2 SQIVND (reference sequence). This CDR3 has 16 residues. The DNA of the CDR3 is TGTGCCAGTAGTGATCTCGGGACAGGGGGCAATCAGCCCCAGCATTTT. This gives the protein CASSDLGTGGNQPQHF.

This chain uses TRBV29-1 with TRBJ1-1, with a weak D call TRBD1 (6 bases). V lost 4 bases and J lost 3, with 12 bases in between. From germline, CDR1 is SQVTM and CDR2 ANQGSEA. The CDR3 length is 13 residues. Written as DNA, the CDR3 is TGCAGCGTTGGACAGGCGAAGGACACTGAAGCTTTCTTT. This codes for CSVGQAKDTEAFF.

J is TRBJ2-5 and V is TRBV7-2; D ambiguous. The CDR3 loop spans 13 amino acids. The V and J ends lost 6 bases and 0 bases respectively, with 8 bases between them. Germline CDR1 is SGHTA and CDR2 is FQGNSA. The CDR3 spells CASRIGYQETQYF. The CDR3 DNA sequence: TGTGCCAGCAGGATCGGTTACCAAGAGACCCAGTACTTC.

Concerning this clone itself: At one end, the junction sequence differs from germline, possibly due to a read error. This chain joins TRBV5-6 and TRBJ2-7, with 9 nucleotides matching TRBD2. Germline CDR1 reads SGHDT; CDR2 reads YYEEEE. This CDR3 has 14 residues. This chain's CDR3 is CASRLGGRDHEQYF. As DNA, the CDR3 is TGTGCCAGCAGGTTGGGCGGGAGGGATCACGAGCAGTACTTC.

The rearrangement joins TRBV29-1 to TRBJ2-5; 8 bases are shared with TRBD1. Germline CDR1 SQVTM, CDR2 ANQGSEA. Germline trimming cut 8 bases from V and 5 bases from J; bases unmatched to any gene: 16. This CDR3 comprises 15 residues. DNA for the CDR3: TGCAGCACCAGTCTCGACAGGGGCCCGTGGGAGACCCAGTACTTC. Its protein is CSTSLDRGPWETQYF. Together with reference TRBV29-1 and TRBJ2-5, the CDR3 gives the full variable domain: SAVISQKPSRDICQRGTSLTIQCQVDSQVTMMFWYRQQPGQSLTLIATANQGSEATYESGFVIDKFPISRPNLTFSTLTVSNMSPEDSSIYLCSTSLDRGPWETQYFGPGTRLLVL.

This chain links TRBV4-1 with TRBJ1-1; tentative D call: TRBD1 (6 bases). The germline CDR1 and CDR2 sequences are MGHRA and YSYEKL. This CDR3 spans 17 amino acids. The V end lost 0 bases, the J end lost 5 bases, and 19 bases lay between the germline ends. CDR3 loop: CASSQDQGGVGGTEAFF. For the CDR3, the DNA is TGCGCCAGCAGCCAAGATCAAGGGGGGGTTGGGGGAACTGAAGCTTTCTTT.

This clone was seen once. This CDR3 is CASRNVGLDTEAFF. The CDR3 DNA is TGCGCCAGCAGAAACGTCGGACTGGACACTGAAGCTTTCTTT. The chain employs TRBV10-2 and TRBJ1-1; D remains unclear. Looked up from germline, CDR1 is WSHSY and CDR2 is SAAADI. CDR3 length: 14 residues. The V and J ends lost 6 bases and 3 bases respectively, with 14 bases between them.

V and J are TRBV6-5 and TRBJ2-3; a weak D match, TRBD2 (5 bases). This CDR3 has 15 residues. Germline V CDR1 and CDR2: MNHEY, SVGAGI. Trimming took off 6 bases at V and 3 bases at J, with 16 bases between the two ends. The CDR3 protein is CASRRTSGQTDTQYF. In DNA form, the CDR3 reads TGTGCCAGCAGACGCACTAGTGGGCAAACAGATACGCAGTATTTT.

This clone has only one observation. This sequence joins TRBV30 and TRBJ1-1, with unresolved D. This CDR3 has 15 amino acids. V lost 2 bases and J 0 bases, leaving 13 bases between the germline ends. The V gene's germline CDR1 is GTSNPN and CDR2 SVGIG (reference sequence). CDR3 in amino acids: CAWSPGELLNTEAFF. In DNA, the CDR3 is TGTGCCTGGAGTCCCGGGGAACTTTTGAACACTGAAGCTTTCTTT.